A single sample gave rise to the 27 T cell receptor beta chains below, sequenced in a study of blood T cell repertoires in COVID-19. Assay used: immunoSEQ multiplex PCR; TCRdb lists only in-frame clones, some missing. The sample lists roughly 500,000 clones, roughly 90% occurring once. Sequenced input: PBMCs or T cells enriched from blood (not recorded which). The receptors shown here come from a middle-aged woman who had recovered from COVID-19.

CDR3 DNA: TGTGCCAGCAGTTTTGACAGGCACTATGGCTACACCTTC. Translated: CASSFDRHYGYTF. This chain joins TRBV27 and TRBJ1-2, with D perhaps TRBD1 (6 bases). V lost 3 bases, J lost 3 bases, and 8 bases lay in between. CDR1 and CDR2 from the germline V gene are MNHEY and SMNVEV (reference sequence). The CDR3 has 13 amino acids.

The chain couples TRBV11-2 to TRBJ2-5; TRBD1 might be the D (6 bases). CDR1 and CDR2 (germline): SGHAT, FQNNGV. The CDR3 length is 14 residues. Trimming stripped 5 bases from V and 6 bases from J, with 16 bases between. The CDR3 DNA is TGTGCCAGCAGCCCAGAAGGGACATTGAAGACCCAGTACTTC. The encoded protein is CASSPEGTLKTQYF.

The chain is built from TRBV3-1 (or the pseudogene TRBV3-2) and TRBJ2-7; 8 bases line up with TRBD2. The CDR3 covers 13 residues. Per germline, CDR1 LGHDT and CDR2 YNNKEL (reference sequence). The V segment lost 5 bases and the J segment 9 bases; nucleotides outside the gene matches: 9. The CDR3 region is CASSKTSGGVQYF. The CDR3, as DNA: TGTGCCAGCAGCAAAACTAGCGGCGGCGTGCAGTACTTC.

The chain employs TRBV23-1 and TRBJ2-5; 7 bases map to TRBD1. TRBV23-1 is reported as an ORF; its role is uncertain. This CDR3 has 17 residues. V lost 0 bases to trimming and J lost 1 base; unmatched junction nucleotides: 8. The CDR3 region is CASSQSGQNRIQETQYF. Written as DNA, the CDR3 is TGCGCCAGCAGTCAATCGGGACAGAACCGTATCCAAGAGACCCAGTACTTC.

The CDR3: CASRLFSGNTIYF. In nucleotides, the CDR3 is TGTGCCAGCAGACTTTTCTCTGGAAACACCATATATTTT. The genes are TRBV7-2 and TRBJ1-3; D gene uncertain. Germline assignment: CDR1 SGHTA and CDR2 FQGNSA. V shed 6 bases and J shed 0 bases, with 6 bases lying between them. The CDR3 spans 13 residues.

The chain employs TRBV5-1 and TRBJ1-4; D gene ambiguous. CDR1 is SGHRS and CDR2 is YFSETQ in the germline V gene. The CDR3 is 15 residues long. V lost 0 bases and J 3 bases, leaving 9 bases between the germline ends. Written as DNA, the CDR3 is TGCGCCAGCAGCTTGGAGGCGGACTCTAATGAAAAACTGTTTTTT. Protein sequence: CASSLEADSNEKLFF.

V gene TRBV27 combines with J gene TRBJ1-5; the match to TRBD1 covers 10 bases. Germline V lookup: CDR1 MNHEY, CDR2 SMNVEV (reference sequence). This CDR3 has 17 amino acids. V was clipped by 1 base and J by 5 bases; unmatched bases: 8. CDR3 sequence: CASSLFRTGGFDQPQHF. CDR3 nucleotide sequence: TGTGCCAGCAGTTTATTTAGGACAGGGGGTTTCGATCAGCCCCAGCATTTT.

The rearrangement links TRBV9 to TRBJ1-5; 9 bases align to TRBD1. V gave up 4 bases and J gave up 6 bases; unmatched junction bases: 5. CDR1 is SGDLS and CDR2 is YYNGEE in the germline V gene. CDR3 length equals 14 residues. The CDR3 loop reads CASSRGQGIQPQHF. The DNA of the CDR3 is TGTGCCAGCAGCAGGGGACAGGGAATTCAGCCCCAGCATTTT.

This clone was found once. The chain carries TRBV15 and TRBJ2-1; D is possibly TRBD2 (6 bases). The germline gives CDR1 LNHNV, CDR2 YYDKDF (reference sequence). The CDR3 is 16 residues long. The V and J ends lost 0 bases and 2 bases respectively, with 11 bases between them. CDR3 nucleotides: TGTGCCACCAGCAGAGATCCCGGGAGAACCTACAATGAGCAGTTCTTC. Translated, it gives CATSRDPGRTYNEQFF. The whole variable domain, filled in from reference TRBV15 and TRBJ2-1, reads DAMVIQNPRYQVTQFGKPVTLSCSQTLNHNVMYWYQQKSSQAPKLLFHYYDKDFNNEADTPDNFQSRRPNTSFCFLDIRSPGLGDTAMYLCATSRDPGRTYNEQFFGPGTRLTVL.

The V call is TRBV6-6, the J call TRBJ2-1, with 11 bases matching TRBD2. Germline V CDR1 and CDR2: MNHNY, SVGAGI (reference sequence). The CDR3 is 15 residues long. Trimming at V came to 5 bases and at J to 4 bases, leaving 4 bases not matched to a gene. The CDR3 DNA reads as TGTGCCAGCAGTCTTAGCGGGAGGGGATACAATGAGCAGTTCTTC. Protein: CASSLSGRGYNEQFF.

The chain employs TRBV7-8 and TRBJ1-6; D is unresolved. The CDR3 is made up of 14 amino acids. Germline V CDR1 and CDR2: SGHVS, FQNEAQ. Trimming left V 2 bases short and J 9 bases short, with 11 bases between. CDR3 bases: TGTGCCAGCAGCTTAAGGGAGGGAAGTTCACCCCTCCACTTT. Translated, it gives CASSLREGSSPLHF. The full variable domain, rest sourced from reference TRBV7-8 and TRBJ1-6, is GAGVSQSPRYKVAKRGQDVALRCDPISGHVSLFWYQQALGQGPEFLTYFQNEAQLDKSGLPSDRFFAERPEGSVSTLKIQRTQQEDSAVYLCASSLREGSSPLHFGNGTRLTVT.

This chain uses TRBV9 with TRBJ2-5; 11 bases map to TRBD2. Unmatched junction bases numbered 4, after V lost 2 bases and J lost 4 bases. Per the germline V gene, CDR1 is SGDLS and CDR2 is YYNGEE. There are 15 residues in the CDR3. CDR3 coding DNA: TGTGCCAGCAGCGTCCTTAGCGGGAGGGGAGAGACCCAGTACTTC. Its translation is CASSVLSGRGETQYF.

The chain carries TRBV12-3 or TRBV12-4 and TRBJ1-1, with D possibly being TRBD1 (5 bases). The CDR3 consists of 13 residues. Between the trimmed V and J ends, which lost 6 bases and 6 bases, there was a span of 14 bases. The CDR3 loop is CASSEQVMSEAFF. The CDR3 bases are TGTGCCAGCAGCGAACAGGTAATGTCTGAAGCTTTCTTT.

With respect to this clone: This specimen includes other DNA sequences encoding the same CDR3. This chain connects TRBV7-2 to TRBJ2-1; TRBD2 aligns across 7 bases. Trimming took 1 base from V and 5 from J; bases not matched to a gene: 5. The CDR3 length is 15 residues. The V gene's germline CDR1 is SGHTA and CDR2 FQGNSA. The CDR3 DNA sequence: TGTGCCAGCAGCTTAGGGGGAGGGCCTCACAATGAGCAGTTCTTC. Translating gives CASSLGGGPHNEQFF.

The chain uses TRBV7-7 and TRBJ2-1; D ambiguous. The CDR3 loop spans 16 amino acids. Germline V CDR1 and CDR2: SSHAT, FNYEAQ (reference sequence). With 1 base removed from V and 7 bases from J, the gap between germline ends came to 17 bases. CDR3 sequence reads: CASSLVVRIQRNEQFF. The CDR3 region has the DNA TGTGCCAGCAGCTTAGTTGTGCGGATACAAAGGAATGAGCAGTTCTTC.

CDR3 nucleotides: TGCGCCAGCAGCCAAGTCCTATCGACTCCGGCATCCAATGAGCAGTTCTTC. Translation: CASSQVLSTPASNEQFF. This rearrangement joins TRBV4-1 to TRBJ2-1; D is undetermined. The CDR3 runs 17 residues. V lost 1 base, J lost 6 bases, and 19 bases lay in between. The germline gives CDR1 MGHRA, CDR2 YSYEKL.

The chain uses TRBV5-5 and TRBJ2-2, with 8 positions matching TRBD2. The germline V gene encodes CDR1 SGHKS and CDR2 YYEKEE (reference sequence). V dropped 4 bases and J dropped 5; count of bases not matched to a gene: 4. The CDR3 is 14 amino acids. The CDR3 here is CASSIAGRTGELFF. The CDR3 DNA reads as TGTGCCAGCAGCATAGCGGGAAGGACCGGGGAGCTGTTTTTT.

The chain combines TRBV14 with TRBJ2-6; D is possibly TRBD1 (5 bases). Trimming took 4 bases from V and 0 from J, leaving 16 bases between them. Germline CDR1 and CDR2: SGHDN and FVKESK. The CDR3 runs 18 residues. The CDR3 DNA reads TGTGCCAGCAGCCTAGGGGAAAACCTATACTCTGGGGCCAACGTCCTGACTTTC. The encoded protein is CASSLGENLYSGANVLTF.

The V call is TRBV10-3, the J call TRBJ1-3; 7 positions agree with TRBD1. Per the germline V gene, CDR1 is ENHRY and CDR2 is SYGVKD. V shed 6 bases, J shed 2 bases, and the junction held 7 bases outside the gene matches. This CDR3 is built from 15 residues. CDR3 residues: CAISSLGTAGNTIYF. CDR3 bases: TGTGCCATCAGCTCACTAGGGACAGCTGGAAACACCATATATTTT.

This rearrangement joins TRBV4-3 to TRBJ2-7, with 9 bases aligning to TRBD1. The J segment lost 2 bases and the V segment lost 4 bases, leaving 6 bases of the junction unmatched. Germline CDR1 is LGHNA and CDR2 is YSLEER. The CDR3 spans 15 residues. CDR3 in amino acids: CASSLTGQGPYEQYF. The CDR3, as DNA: TGCGCCAGCAGCCTTACGGGACAGGGACCCTACGAGCAGTACTTC.

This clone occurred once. The CDR3 spells CAIKETSGYNEQFF. CDR3 coding DNA: TGTGCCATCAAAGAGACTAGCGGCTACAATGAGCAGTTCTTC. The chain employs TRBV10-3 and TRBJ2-1; 9 positions agree with TRBD2. The CDR3 is 14 amino acids. V shed 7 bases and J 3 bases; nucleotides not matched to a gene: 4. CDR1 and CDR2 from the germline V gene are ENHRY and SYGVKD.

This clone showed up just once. The CDR3 DNA sequence: TGTGCCTGGAGTTTCCTACAGGGGGTCGACGAGCAGTACTTC. Translated, it gives CAWSFLQGVDEQYF. This chain connects TRBV30 to TRBJ2-7; 8 bases agree with TRBD1. The CDR3 contains 14 residues. CDR1 and CDR2 (germline): GTSNPN, SVGIG (reference sequence). Trimming removed 2 bases from V and 5 bases from J; junction bases left unmatched: 8.

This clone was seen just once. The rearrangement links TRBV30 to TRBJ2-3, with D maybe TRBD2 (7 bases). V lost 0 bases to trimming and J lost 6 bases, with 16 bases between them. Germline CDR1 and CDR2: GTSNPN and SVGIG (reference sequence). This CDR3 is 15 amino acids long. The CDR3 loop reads CAWSVGGPADDTQYF. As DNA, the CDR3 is TGTGCCTGGAGTGTCGGGGGGCCGGCCGACGATACGCAGTATTTT.

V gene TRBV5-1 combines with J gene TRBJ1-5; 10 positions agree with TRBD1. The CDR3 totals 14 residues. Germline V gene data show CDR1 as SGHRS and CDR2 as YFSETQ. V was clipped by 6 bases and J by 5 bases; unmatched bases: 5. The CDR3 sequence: CASKPGTGDQPQHF. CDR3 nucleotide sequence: TGCGCCAGCAAACCCGGGACAGGGGATCAGCCCCAGCATTTT.

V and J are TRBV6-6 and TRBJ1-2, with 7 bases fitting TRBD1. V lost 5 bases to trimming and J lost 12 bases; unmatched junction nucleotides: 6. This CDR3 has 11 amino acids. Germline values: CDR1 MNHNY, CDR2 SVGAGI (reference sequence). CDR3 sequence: CASSPKTGNTF. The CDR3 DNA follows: TGTGCCAGCAGTCCAAAGACAGGGAACACCTTC.

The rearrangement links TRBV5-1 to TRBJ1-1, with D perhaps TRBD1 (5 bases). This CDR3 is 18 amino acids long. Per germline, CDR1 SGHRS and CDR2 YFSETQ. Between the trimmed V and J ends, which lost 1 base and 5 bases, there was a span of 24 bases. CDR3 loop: CASSLYFPSAGKGTEAFF. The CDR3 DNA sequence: TGCGCCAGCAGCTTGTATTTCCCCTCGGCAGGGAAAGGGACTGAAGCTTTCTTT.

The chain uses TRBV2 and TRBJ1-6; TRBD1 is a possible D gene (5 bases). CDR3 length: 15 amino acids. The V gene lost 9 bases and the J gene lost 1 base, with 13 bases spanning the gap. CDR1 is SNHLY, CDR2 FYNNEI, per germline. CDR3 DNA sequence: TGTGCCAGTTGGGCCGGGGGGTCCTATAATTCACCCCTCCACTTT. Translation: CASWAGGSYNSPLHF.